This TCR beta chain was captured in a study of cytomegalovirus exposure and HLA in healthy donors. Germline V gene lookup returns CDR1 GTSNPN and CDR2 SVGIG (reference sequence). The CDR3 consists of 13 residues. Primers included in the PCR were 60 Vbeta and 13 Jbeta primers. Repertoires were generated with immunoSEQ multiplex PCR, while TCRdb's copy carries only in-frame clones and drops some. The sample has about 200,000 clones, about four fifths seen once. The gene calls are TRBV30 and TRBJ2-5, with D perhaps TRBD1 (6 bases). TRBJ2-7 explains the end of the DNA better; the J call may be wrong. The receptor's source is a woman in her twenties or thirties in good health and CMV-seropositive. The sequencing sample was made of PBMCs. The CDR3 sequence is CAWDTGSSYEQYF. CDR3 sequence (DNA): TGTGCCTGGGATACAGGGAGCTCCTACGAGCAGTACTTC.